This T cell receptor beta chain was recorded in a study of CXCR3-negative and CXCR3-positive naive CD8 T cells. Looked up from germline, CDR1 is DFQATT and CDR2 is SNEGSKA (reference sequence). The CDR3 runs 13 residues. Concerning this clonotype itself: Its antigen is undetermined.

The method, 5' RACE with UMI labels, was used to prepare the TRB cDNA libraries. Reanalyzing the 5' RACE reads, TCRdb keeps one entry per CDR3 protein, without DNA. With approximately 62,000 distinct CDR3 sequences in the sample, the ten largest clones hold 4.3%. Study findings and constraints: When CXCR3-positive naive cells were set against CXCR3-negative naive cells, the former had more hydrophobic TRB CDR3s. Memory CD8+ cells showed much lower diversity, while both naive subsets were comparably high.

This receptor was obtained from a human donor in good health. Some clones in this sample may be carry-over from other donors' samples. This sequence joins TRBV20-1 and TRBJ1-2; lacking DNA, the TRBD1 call made by TCRdb goes unchecked. The material sequenced was naive CXCR3- CD8+ T cells from blood. Subset of the sample: CD45RO-CCR7+CD27+CD95- naive CD8+ T cells lacking CXCR3 (TNR3-). The CDR3 region is CSARIPGGVGYTF.